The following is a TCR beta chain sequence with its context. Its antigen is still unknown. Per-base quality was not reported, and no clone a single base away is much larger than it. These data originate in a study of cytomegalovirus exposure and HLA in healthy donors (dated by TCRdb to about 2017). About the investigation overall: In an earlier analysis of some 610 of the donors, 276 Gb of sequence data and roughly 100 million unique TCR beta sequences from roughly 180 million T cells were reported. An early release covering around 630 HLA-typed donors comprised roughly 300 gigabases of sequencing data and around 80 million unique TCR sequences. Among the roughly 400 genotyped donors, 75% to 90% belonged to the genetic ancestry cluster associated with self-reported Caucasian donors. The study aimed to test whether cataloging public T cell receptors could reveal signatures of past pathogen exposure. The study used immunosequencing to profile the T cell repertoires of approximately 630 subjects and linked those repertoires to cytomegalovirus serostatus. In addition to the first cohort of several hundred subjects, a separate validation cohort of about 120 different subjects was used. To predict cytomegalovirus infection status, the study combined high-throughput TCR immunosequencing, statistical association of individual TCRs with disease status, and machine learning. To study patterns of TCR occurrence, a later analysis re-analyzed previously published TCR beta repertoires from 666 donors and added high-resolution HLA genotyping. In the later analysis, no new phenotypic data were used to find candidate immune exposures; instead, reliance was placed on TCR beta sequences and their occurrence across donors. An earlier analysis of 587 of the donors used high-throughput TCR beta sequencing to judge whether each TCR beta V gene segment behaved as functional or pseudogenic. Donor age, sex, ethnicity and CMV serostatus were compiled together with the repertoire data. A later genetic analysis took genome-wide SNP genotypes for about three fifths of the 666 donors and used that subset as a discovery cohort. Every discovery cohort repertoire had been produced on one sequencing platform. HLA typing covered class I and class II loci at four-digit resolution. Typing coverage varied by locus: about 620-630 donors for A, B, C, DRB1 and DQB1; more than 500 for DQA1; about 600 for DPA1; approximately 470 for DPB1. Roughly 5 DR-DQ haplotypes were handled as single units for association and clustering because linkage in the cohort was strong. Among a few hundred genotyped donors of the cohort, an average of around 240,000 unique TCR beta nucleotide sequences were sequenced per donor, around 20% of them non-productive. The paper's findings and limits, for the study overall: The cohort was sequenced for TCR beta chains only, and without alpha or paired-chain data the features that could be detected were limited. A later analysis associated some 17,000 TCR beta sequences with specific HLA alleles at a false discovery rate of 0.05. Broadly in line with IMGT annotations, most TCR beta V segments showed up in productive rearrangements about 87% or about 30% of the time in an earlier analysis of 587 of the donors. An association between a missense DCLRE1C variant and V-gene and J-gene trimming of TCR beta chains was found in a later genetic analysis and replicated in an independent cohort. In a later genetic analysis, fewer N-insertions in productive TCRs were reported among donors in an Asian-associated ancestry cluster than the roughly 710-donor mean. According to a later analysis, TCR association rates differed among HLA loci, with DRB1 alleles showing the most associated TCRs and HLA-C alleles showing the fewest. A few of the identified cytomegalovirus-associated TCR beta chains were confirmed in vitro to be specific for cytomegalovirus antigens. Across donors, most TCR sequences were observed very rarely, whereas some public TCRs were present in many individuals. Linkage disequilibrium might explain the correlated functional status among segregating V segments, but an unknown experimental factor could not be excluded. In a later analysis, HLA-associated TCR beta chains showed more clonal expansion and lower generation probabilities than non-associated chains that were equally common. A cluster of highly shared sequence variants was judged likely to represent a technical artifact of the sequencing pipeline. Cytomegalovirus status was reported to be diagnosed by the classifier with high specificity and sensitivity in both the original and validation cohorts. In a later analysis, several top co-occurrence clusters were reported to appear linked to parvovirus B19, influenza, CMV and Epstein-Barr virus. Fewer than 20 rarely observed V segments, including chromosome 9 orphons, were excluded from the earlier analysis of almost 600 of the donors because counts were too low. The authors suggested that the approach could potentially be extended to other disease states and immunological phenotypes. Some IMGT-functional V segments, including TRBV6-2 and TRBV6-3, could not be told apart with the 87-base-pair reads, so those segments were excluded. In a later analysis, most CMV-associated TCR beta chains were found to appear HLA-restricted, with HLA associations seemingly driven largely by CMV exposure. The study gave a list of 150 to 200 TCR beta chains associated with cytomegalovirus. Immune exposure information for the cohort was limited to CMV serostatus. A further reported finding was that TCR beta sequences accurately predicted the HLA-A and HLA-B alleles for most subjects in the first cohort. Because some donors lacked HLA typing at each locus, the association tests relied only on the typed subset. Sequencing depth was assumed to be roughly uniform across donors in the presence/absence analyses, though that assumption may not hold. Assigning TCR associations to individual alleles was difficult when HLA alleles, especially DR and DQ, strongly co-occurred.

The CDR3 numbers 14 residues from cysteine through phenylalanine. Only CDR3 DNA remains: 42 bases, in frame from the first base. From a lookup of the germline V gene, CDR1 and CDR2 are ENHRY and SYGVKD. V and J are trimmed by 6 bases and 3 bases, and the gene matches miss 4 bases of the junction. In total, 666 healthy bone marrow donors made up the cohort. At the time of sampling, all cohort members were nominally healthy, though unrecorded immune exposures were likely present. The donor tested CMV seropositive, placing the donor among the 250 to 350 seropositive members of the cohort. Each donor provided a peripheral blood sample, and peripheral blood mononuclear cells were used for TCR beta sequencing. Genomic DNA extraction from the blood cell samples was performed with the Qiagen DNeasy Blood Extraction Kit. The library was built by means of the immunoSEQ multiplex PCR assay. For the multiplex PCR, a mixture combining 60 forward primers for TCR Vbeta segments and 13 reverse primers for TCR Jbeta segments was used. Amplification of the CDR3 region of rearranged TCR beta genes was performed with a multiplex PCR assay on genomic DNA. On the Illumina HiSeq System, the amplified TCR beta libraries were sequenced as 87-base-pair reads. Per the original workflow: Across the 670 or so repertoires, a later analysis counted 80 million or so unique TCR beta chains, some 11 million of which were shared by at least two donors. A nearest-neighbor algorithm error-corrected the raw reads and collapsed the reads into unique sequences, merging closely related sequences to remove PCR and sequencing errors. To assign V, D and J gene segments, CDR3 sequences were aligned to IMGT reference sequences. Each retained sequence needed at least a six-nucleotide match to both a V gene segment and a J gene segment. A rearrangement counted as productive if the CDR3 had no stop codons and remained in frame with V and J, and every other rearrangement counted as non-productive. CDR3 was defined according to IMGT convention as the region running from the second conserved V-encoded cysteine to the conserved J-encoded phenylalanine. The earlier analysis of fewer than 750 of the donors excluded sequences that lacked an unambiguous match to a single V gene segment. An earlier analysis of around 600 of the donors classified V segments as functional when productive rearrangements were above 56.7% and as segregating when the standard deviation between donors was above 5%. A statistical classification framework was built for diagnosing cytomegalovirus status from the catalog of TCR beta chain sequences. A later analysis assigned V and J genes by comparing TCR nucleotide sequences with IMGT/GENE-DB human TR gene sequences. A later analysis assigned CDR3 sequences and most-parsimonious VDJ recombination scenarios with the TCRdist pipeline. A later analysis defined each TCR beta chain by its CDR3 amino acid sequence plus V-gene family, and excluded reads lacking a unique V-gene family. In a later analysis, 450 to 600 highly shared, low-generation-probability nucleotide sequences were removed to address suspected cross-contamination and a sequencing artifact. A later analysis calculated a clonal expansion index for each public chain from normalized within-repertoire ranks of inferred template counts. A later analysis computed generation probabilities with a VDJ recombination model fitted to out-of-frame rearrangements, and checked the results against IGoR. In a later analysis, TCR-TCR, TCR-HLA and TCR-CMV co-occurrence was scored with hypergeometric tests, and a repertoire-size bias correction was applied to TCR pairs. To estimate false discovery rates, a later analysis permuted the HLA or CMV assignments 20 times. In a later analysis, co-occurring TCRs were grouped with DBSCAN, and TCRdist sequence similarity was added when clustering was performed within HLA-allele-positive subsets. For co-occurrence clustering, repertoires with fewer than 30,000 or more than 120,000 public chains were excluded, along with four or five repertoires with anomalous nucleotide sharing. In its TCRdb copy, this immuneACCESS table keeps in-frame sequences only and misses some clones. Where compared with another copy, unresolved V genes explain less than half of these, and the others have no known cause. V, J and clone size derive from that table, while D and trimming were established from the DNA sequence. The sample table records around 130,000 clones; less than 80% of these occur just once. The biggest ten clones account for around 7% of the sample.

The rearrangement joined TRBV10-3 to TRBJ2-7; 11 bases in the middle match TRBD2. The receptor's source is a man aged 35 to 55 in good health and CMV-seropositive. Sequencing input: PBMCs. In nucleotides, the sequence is TGTGCCATCAGCGGGACTAGCGGTTACTACGAGCAGTACTTC. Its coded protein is CAISGTSGYYEQYF.